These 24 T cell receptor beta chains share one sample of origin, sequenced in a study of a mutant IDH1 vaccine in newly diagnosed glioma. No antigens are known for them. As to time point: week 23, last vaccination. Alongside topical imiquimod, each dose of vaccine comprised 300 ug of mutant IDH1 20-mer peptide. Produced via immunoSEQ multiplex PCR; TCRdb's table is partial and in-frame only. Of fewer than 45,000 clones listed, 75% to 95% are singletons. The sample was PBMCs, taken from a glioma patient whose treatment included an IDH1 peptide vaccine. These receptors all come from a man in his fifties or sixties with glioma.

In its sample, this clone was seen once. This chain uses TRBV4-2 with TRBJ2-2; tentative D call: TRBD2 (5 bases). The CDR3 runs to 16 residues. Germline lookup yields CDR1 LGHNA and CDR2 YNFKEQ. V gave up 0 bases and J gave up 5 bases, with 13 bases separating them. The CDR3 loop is CASSQDLGVRTGELFF. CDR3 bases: TGTGCCAGCAGCCAAGATCTGGGAGTAAGGACCGGGGAGCTGTTTTTT.

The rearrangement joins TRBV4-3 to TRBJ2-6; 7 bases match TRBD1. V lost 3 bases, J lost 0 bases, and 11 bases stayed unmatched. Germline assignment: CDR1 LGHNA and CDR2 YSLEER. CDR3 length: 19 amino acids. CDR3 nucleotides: TGCGCCAGCAGCCATTTGACAGGGCGATTTTCCTCTGGGGCCAACGTCCTGACTTTC. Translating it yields CASSHLTGRFSSGANVLTF.

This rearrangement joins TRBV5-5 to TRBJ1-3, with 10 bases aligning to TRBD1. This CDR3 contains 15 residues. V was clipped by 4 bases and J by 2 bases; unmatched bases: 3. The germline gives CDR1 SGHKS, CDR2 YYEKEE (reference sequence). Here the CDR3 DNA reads TGTGCCAGCAGCGCTGGACAGGGGGCTGGAAACACCATATATTTT. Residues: CASSAGQGAGNTIYF.

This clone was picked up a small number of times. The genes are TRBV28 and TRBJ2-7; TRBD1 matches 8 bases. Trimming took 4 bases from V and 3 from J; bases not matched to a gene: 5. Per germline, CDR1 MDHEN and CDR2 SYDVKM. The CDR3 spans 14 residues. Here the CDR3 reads CASSSTGGLYEQYF. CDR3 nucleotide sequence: TGTGCCAGCAGTTCCACAGGGGGGCTCTACGAGCAGTACTTC.

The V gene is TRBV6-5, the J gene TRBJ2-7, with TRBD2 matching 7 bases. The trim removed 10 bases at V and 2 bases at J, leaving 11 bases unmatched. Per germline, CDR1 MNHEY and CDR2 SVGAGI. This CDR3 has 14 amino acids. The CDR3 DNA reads TGTGCCACGGGGGGACGCAGGAGCCCCTACGAGCAGTACTTC. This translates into CATGGRRSPYEQYF.

Written as DNA, the CDR3 is TGTGCCAGCAGTGACGGCCTTAACACCGGGGAGCTGTTTTTT. It is translated as CASSDGLNTGELFF. The chain couples TRBV6-4 to TRBJ2-2, with D unclear. Per germline, CDR1 MRHNA and CDR2 SNTAGT. V dropped 2 bases and J dropped 2 bases, with 6 bases sitting between them. The CDR3 is made up of 14 amino acids.

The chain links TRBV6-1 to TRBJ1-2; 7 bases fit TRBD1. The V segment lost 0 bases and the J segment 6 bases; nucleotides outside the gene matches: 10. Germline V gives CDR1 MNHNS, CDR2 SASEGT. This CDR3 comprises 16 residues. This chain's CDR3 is CASSEAWVDREDGYTF. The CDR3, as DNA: TGTGCCAGCAGTGAAGCTTGGGTTGACAGGGAAGATGGCTACACCTTC.

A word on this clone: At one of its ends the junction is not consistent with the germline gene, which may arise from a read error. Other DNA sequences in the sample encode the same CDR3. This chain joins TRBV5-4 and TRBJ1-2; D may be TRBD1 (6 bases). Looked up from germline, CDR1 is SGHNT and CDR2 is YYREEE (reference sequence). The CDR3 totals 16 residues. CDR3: CASSLALQGLFDGYTF. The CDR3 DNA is TGTGCCAGCAGTTTGGCCTTACAGGGTTTGTTCGATGGCTACACCTTC.

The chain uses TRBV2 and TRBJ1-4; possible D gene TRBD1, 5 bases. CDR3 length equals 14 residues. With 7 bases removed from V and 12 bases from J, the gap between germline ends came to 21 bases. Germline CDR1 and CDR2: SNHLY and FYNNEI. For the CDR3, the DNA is TGTGCCAGCAACTCGCAACGGGGAAGGGGCCAACTGTTTTTT. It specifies CASNSQRGRGQLFF.

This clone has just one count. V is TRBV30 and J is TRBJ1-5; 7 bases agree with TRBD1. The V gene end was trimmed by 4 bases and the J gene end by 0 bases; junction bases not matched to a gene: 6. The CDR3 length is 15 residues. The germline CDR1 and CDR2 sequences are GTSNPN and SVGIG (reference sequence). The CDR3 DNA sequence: TGTGCCTGGAATAATGGACAGGTTAGCAATCAGCCCCAGCATTTT. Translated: CAWNNGQVSNQPQHF.

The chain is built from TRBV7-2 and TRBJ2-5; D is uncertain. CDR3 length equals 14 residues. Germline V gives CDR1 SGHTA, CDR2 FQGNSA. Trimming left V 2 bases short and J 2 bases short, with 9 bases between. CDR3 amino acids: CASSLMQIQETQYF. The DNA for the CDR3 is TGTGCCAGCAGCTTAATGCAGATTCAAGAGACCCAGTACTTC.

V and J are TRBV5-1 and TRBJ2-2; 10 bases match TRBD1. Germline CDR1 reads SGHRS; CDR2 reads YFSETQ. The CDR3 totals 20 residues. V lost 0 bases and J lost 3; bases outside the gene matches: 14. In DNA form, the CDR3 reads TGCGCCAGCAGCTTGGAGGCCCGGGACAGGGGTCGAATAGACACCGGGGAGCTGTTTTTT. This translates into CASSLEARDRGRIDTGELFF.

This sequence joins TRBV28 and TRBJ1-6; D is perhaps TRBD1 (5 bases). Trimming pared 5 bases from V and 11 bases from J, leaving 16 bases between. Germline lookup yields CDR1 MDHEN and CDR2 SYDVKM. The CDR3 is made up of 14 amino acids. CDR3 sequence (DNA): TGTGCCAGCAGTCAACTCCGAGGGGTTACACCCCTCCACTTT. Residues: CASSQLRGVTPLHF.

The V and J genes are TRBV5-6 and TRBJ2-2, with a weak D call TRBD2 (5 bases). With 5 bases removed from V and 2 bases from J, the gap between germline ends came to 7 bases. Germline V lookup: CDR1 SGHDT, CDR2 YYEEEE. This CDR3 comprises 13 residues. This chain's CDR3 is CASRDSNTGELFF. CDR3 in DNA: TGTGCCAGCAGGGACTCAAACACCGGGGAGCTGTTTTTT.

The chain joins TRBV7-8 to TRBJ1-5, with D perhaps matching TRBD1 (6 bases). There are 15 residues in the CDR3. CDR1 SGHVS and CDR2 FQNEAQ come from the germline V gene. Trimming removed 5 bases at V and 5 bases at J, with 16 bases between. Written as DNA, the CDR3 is TGTGCCAGCAGCACCCTCAGGGGTAGTGATCAGCCCCAGCATTTT. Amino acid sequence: CASSTLRGSDQPQHF.

This chain's CDR3 is CASSHFKVRANTEAFF. CDR3 nucleotides: TGCGCCAGCAGCCATTTCAAAGTTAGAGCGAACACTGAAGCTTTCTTT. The chain uses TRBV4-1 and TRBJ1-1; the D is unclear. The CDR3 length is 16 residues. Trimming pared 3 bases from V and 1 base from J, leaving 15 bases between. Germline-derived CDR1 and CDR2 are MGHRA and YSYEKL.

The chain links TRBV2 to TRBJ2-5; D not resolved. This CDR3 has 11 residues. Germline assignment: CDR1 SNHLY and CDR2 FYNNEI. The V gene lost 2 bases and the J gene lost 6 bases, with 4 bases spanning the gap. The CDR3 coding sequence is TGTGCCAGCAGTGAATCAAAGACCCAGTACTTC. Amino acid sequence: CASSESKTQYF.

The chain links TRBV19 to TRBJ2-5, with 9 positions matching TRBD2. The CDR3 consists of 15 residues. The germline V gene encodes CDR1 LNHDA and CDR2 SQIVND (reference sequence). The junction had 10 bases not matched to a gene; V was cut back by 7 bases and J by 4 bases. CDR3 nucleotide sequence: TGTGCCAGTACCCTAGCGGGAATGTACGGAGAGACCCAGTACTTC. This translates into CASTLAGMYGETQYF. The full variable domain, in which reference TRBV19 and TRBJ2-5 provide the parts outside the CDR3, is DGGITQSPKYLFRKEGQNVTLSCEQNLNHDAMYWYRQDPGQGLRLIYYSQIVNDFQKGDIAEGYSVSREKKESFPLTVTSAQKNPTAFYLCASTLAGMYGETQYFGPGTRLLVL.

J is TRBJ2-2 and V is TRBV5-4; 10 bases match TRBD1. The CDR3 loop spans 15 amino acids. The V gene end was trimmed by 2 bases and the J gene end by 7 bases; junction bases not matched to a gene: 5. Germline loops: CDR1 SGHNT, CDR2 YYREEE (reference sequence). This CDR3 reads CASSLKDRGFGELFF. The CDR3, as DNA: TGTGCCAGCAGCTTAAAGGACAGGGGGTTCGGGGAGCTGTTTTTT.

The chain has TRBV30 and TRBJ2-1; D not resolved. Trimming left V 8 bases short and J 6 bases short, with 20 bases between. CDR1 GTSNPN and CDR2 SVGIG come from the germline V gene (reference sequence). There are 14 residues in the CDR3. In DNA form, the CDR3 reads TGTGCCCTCACCCGGGCCAGCGCGCGCAATGAGCAGTTCTTC. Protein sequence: CALTRASARNEQFF.

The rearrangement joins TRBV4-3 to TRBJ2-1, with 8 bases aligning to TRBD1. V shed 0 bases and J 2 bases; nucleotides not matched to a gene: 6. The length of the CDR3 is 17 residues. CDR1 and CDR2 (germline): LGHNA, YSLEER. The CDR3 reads CASSQEDRRGPYNEQFF. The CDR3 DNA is TGCGCCAGCAGCCAAGAAGACCGCAGGGGGCCCTACAATGAGCAGTTCTTC.

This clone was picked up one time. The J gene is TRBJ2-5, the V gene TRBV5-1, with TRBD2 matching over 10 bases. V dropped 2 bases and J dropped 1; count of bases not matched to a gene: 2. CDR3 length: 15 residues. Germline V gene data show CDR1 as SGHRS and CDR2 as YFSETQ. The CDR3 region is CASSFTSGIQETQYF. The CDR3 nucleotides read TGCGCCAGCAGCTTTACTAGCGGGATCCAAGAGACCCAGTACTTC.

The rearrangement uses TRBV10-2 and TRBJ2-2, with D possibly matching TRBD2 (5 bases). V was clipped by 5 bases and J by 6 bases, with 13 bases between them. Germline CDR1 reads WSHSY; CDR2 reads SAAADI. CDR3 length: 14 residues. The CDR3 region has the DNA TGCGCCAGCAGTACACTAGAAAGGGCCGGGGAGCTGTTTTTT. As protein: CASSTLERAGELFF.

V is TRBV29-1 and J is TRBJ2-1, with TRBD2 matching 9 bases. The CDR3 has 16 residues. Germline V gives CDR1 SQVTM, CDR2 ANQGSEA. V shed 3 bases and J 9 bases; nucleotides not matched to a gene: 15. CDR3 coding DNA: TGCAGCGTTGAGTCGTTCCTAGCGGGAATGGATGGTGAGCAGTTCTTC. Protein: CSVESFLAGMDGEQFF.